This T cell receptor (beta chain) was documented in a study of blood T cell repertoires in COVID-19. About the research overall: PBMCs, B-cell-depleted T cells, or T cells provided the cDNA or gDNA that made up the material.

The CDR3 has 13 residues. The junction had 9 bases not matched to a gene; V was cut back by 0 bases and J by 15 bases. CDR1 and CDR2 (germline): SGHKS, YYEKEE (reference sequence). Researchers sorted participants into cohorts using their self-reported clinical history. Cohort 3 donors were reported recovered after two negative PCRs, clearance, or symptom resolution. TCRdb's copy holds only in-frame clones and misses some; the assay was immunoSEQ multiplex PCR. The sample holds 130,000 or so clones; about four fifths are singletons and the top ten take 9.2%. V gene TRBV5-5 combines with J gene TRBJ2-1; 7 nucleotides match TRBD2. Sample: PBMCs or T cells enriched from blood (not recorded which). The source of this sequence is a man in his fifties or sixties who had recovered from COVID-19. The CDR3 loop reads CASSLGIGLDVFF. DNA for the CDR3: TGTGCCAGCAGCTTGGGGATTGGACTAGACGTGTTCTTC.